What follows describes a single T cell receptor beta chain. This sample is drawn from a study of Ad26.COV2.S vaccination and SARS-CoV-2 variants. The data were produced by immunoSEQ multiplex PCR, yet TCRdb's version contains in-frame clones alone and is incomplete. The repertoire holds about 350,000 clones, with 80% to 90% as singletons. Specified treatment: roughly 20 received Ad26.COV2.S at low or high dose, single or two shots; five or six received placebo; per-sample allocation not given. After the first vaccine or placebo injection, samples were drawn on day 63. The CDR3 runs 13 residues. V shed 3 bases and J shed 4 bases, with 11 bases lying between them. In germline, CDR1 is SGHRS, CDR2 YFSETQ.

J is TRBJ2-7 and V is TRBV5-1; possibly TRBD1 or TRBD2 for D (5 bases each). Sequenced here: peripheral blood, sampled in a trial of Ad26.COV2.S vaccine versus placebo. This sequence originates from a person between 18 and 59 years old who received the Ad26.COV2.S COVID-19 vaccine or a placebo. The CDR3 nucleotides are TGCGCCAGCAGCTGGGACGGATATTACGAGCAGTACTTC. Protein: CASSWDGYYEQYF.